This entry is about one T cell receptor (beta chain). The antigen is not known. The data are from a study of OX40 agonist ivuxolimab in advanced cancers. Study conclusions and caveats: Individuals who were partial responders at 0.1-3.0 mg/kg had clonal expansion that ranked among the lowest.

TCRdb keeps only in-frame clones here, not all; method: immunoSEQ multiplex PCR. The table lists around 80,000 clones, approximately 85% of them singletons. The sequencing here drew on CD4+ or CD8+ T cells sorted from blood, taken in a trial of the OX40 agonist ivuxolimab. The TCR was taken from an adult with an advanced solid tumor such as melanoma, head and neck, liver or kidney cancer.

The CDR3 sequence is CASSPQGSGELFF. CDR3 DNA sequence: TGTGCCAGCAGCCCACAGGGATCAGGGGAGCTGTTTTTT. The genes are TRBV5-4 and TRBJ2-2; a possible D gene is TRBD1 (6 bases). Trimming took off 4 bases at V and 8 bases at J, with 12 bases between the two ends. Germline CDR1 is SGHNT and CDR2 is YYREEE (reference sequence). CDR3 length: 13 residues.